This T cell receptor beta chain was sequenced in a study of monozygotic twins with inflammatory bowel disease. TCRdb reprocessed the 5' RACE reads and reports one entry per CDR3 protein, with no DNA. This specimen shows more than 300,000 distinct CDR3 sequences; the ten leading clones hold roughly 5.2%. The CDR3 totals 12 residues. Per the germline V gene, CDR1 is SNHLY and CDR2 is FYNNEI. This chain uses TRBV2 with TRBJ2-1. The source material was blood. The source is a human donor with ulcerative colitis or Crohn's disease, or a healthy co-twin of an affected twin (not recorded which). The CDR3 is CASSEGQNRRFF.